Given below is one TCR beta chain in context. Antigen: not known. CDR1 and CDR2 (germline): SGHVS, FQNEAQ. V lost 0 bases, J lost 0 bases, and 15 bases lay in between. CDR3 length: 17 residues. The data are from a study of shared clonotypes between healthy human individuals. General observations from the study: The sharing of 5% to 5.5% of naive CD4 clonotypes was seen across a handful of donors.

Positively selected for CCR7, the CD45RO-negative cells used as naive CD8 cells excluded terminally differentiated effector memory CD45RA+ cells. The table came from immunoSEQ multiplex PCR; TCRdb's copy has only in-frame clones and leaves some out. This sample has approximately 2,200,000 clones, with roughly 91% found just once. The origin of this receptor is a young man in good health. Some clones in this sample may be carry-over from other donors' samples. The sequencing input was naive CD8+ T cells from PBMCs. This chain links TRBV7-8 with TRBJ2-7, with D perhaps matching TRBD2 (7 bases). The CDR3 protein is CASSLAGGASSSYEQYF. CDR3 sequence (DNA): TGTGCCAGCAGCTTAGCGGGGGGGGCCTCGAGCTCCTACGAGCAGTACTTC.